The source of this T cell receptor beta chain is a study of spatial heterogeneity in lung cancer. In the study overall: Detected beta-chain sequences consistently exceeded alpha-chain sequences.

General observations from the study: Detection of ubiquitous tumor TCRs in blood was higher at resection than follow-up.

As to time point: sample taken at primary tumor resection. Tumor, nontumor lung or frozen PBMC supplied whole RNA, sequenced without sorting. There were roughly 78 donors, all of them untreated patients with early-stage non-small cell lung cancer. This clonotype was counted a few times. Its antigen is still unknown. Each CDR3 protein is one row after TCRdb ran MiXCR on the 5' RACE reads. Of roughly 4,200 distinct CDR3 sequences listed, around a tenth were seen once; the top ten hold about 43%. Sequencing used PBMCs, obtained at surgery. This sequence was found in a male donor with early-stage non-small cell lung cancer.

CDR3 in DNA: TGCAGCGTTGTAGCGAGCTACGAGCAGTACTTC. Amino acids: CSVVASYEQYF. J is TRBJ2-7 and V is TRBV29-1; D is possibly TRBD2 (5 bases). V was pared by 4 bases and J by 3 bases, with 7 bases between. CDR1 SQVTM and CDR2 ANQGSEA come from the germline V gene. This CDR3 contains 11 residues.